Below are 6 T cell receptor beta chains sequenced from a single sample in a study of T cell clonality in common variable immunodeficiency. Profiled with immunoSEQ multiplex PCR; TCRdb holds only in-frame clones, not every one. This repertoire holds fewer than 75,000 clones, and none appear only once. The sample was peripheral blood mononuclear cells. All receptors come from a person between 18 and 75 years old in good health.

This clone was counted many times. The read terminates 3 residues ahead of where the CDR3 ends, so the germline J gene completes it. The chain links TRBV20-1 to TRBJ2-1; TRBD2 is a possible D gene (5 bases). This CDR3 is 16 amino acids long. Per germline, CDR1 DFQATT and CDR2 SNEGSKA (reference sequence). The ends were cut back, 0 bases at V and 5 bases at J, with 17 bases in the middle. The CDR3 reads CSARDRGFLPNNEQFF. The sequenced part of the CDR3 DNA is TGCAGTGCTAGAGATAGAGGGTTTCTACCTAACAATGAG.

Ten or more counts support this clone. The read stops 3 residues short of the end of the CDR3; the missing end is completed from the germline J gene. The rearrangement uses TRBV6-1 and TRBJ1-2, with TRBD1 matching over 10 bases. The ends lost 4 bases at V and 0 bases at J; junction bases unmatched: 5. The germline V gene encodes CDR1 MNHNS and CDR2 SASEGT. CDR3 length: 16 residues. Incomplete CDR3 DNA: TGTGCCAGCAGTGCCGACAGGGGGCCATCTAACTATGGC. Protein product: CASSADRGPSNYG. Given in full, the CDR3 is CASSADRGPSNYGYTF.

This clone was counted between two and nine times. The read halts 3 residues ahead of the CDR3 end, with the missing end drawn from the germline J gene. This rearrangement joins TRBV5-1 to TRBJ1-1; D is ambiguous. Germline CDR1 SGHRS, CDR2 YFSETQ. This CDR3 is built from 15 residues. V was clipped by 0 bases and J by 1 base, with 10 bases between them. The CDR3 sequence is CASSLGISGNTEAFF. The part of the CDR3 DNA that was read is TGCGCCAGCAGCTTGGGAATTTCAGGGAACACTGAA.

As to this clone: The read ends 3 residues before the CDR3 terminus; that terminus is restored from the germline J gene. The chain is built from TRBV5-8 and TRBJ1-2, with D tentatively TRBD1 (6 bases). The CDR3 has 15 amino acids. The V and J ends lost 0 bases and 4 bases respectively, with 13 bases between them. Germline assignment: CDR1 SGHTS and CDR2 YDEGEE. The CDR3 sequence: CASSLGTGRGYGYTF. The CDR3 bases that were read are TGTGCCAGCAGCTTGGGTACAGGGAGGGGCTATGGC. Filled out from reference TRBV5-8 and TRBJ1-2, the complete variable domain reads EAGVTQSPTHLIKTRGQQATLRCSPISGHTSVYWYQQALGLGLQFLLWYDEGEERNRGNFPPRFSGRQFPNYSSELNVNALELEDSALYLCASSLGTGRGYGYTFGSGTRLTVV.

There are many counts of this clone. The sequenced fragment ends 3 residues before the CDR3 boundary, so the rest is inferred from the germline J gene. The V gene is TRBV18, the J gene TRBJ1-5, with D unclear. Germline assignment: CDR1 KGHSH and CDR2 LQKENI. The CDR3 runs to 13 residues. V lost 6 bases and J lost 4, with 10 bases in between. Partial CDR3 DNA: TGTGCCAGCTCGACCGGGGATAATCAGCCC. As protein: CASSTGDNQP. The full CDR3 reads CASSTGDNQPQHF. Full variable domain (rest looked up from reference TRBV18 and TRBJ1-5): NAGVMQNPRHLVRRRGQEARLRCSPMKGHSHVYWYRQLPEEGLKFMVYLQKENIIDESGMPKERFSAEFPKEGPSILRIQQVVRGDSAAYFCASSTGDNQPQHFGDGTRLSIL.

This clone was observed many times. The read is 3 residues too short to cover the CDR3 end, so that end is filled in from the germline J gene. V gene TRBV19 combines with J gene TRBJ1-1, with D tentatively TRBD1 (6 bases). The CDR3 is 16 residues long. The V end was cut by 1 base, the J end by 6 bases, with 18 bases between. Germline V gives CDR1 LNHDA, CDR2 SQIVND (reference sequence). Partial CDR3 DNA: TGTGCCAGTAGTATAGGAATCGGGGGGCGCGGTGCTGAA. Translated: CASSIGIGGRGAE. The full CDR3 protein reads CASSIGIGGRGAEAFF.